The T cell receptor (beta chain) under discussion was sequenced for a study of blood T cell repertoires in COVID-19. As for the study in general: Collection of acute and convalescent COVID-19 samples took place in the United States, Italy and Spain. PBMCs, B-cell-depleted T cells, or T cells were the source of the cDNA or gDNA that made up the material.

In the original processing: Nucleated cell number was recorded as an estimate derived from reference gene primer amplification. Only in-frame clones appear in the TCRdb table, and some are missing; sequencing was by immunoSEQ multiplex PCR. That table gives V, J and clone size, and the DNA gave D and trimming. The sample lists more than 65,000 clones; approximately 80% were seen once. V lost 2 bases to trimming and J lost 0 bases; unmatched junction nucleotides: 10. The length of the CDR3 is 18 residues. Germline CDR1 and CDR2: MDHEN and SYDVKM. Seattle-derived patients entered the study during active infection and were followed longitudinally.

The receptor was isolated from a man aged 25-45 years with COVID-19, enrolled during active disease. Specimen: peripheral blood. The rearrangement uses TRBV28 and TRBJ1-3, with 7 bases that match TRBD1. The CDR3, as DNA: TGTGCCAGCAGTTTAGCCGGGACAGATACCTACTCTGGAAACACCATATATTTT. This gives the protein CASSLAGTDTYSGNTIYF.